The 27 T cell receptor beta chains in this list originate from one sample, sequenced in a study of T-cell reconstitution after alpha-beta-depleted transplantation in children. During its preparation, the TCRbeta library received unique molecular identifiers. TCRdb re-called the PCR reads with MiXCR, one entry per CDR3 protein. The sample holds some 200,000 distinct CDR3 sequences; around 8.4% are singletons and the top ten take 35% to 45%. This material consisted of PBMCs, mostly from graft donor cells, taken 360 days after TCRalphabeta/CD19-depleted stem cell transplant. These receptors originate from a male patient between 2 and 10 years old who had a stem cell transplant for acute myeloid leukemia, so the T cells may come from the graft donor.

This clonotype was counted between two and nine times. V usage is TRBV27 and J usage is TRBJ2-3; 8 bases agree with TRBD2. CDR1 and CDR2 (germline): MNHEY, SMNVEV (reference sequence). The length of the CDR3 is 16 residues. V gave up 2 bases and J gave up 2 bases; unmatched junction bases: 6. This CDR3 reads CASSLRGGGPTDTQYF. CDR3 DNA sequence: TGTGCCAGCAGTTTACGAGGCGGGGGGCCCACAGATACGCAGTATTTT.

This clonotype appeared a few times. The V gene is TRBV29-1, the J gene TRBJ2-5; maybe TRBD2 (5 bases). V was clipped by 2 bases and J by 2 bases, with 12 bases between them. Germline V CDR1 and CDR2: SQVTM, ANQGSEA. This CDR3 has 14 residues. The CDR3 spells CSVELVALQETQYF. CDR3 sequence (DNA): TGCAGCGTTGAATTAGTAGCGCTACAAGAGACCCAGTACTTC.

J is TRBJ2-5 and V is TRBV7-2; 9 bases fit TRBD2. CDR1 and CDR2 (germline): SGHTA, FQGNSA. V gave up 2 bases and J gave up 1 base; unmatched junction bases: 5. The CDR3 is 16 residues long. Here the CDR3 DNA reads TGTGCCAGCAGCTTAACGGGCGGGAGGGCCCAAGAGACCCAGTACTTC. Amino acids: CASSLTGGRAQETQYF.

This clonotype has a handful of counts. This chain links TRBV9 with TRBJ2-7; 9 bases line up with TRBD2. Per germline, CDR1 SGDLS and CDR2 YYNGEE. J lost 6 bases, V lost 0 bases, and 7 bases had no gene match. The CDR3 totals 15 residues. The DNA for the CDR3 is TGTGCCAGCAGCGTAGTGGCGGGAGGGCCTTCCGAGCAGTACTTC. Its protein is CASSVVAGGPSEQYF.

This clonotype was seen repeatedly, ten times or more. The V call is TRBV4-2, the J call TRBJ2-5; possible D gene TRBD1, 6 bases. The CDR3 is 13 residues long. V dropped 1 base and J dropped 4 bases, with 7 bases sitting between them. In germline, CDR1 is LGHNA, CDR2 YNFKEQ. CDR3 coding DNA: TGTGCCAGCAGCCAAGGGACAGCAGAGACCCAGTACTTC. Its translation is CASSQGTAETQYF.

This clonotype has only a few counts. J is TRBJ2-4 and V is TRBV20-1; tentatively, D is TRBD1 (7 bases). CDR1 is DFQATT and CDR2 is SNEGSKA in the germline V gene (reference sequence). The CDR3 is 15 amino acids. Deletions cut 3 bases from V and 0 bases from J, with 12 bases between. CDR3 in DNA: TGCAGTGCTAGGGGGGGACAGCTAGCCAAAAACATTCAGTACTTC. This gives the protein CSARGGQLAKNIQYF.

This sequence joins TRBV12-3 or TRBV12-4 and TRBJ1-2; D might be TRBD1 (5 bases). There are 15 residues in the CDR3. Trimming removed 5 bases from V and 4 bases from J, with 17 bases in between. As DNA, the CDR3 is TGTGCCAGCAGTCCCCAATTGTTCGGGGCCTATGGCTACACCTTC. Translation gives CASSPQLFGAYGYTF.

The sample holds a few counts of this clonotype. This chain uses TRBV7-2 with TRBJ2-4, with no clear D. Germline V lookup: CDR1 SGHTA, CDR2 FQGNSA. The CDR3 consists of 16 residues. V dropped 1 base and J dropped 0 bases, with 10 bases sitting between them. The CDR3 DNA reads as TGTGCCAGCAGCTTAGGGGGTGGTTTAGCCAAAAACATTCAGTACTTC. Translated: CASSLGGGLAKNIQYF. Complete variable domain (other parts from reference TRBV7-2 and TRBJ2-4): GAGVSQSPSNKVTEKGKDVELRCDPISGHTALYWYRQSLGQGLEFLIYFQGNSAPDKSGLPSDRFSAERTGGSVSTLTIQRTQQEDSAVYLCASSLGGGLAKNIQYFGAGTRLSVL.

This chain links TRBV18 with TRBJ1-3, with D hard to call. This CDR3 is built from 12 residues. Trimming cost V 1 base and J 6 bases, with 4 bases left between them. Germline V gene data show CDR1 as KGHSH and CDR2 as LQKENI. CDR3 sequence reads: CASSPQENTIYF. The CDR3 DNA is TGTGCCAGCTCACCACAGGAAAACACCATATATTTT.

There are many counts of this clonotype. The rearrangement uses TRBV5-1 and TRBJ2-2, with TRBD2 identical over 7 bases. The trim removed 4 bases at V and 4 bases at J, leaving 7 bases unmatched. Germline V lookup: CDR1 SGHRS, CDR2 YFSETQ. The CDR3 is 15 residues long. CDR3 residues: CASSREEGSTGELFF. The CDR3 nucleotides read TGCGCCAGCAGCCGGGAGGAGGGATCCACCGGGGAGCTGTTTTTT.

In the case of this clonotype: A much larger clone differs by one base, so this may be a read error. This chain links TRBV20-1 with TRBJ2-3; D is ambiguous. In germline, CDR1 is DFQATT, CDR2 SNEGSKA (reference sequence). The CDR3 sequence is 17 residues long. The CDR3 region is CCARDSERLPHTDTQYF. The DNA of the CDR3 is TGCTGTGCTAGAGATTCCGAACGCCTTCCCCACACAGATACGCAGTATTTT.

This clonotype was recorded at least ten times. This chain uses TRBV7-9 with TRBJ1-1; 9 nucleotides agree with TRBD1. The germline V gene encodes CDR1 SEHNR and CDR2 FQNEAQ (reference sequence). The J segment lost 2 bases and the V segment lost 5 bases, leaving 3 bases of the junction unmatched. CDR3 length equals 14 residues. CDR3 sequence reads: CASSRTGANTEAFF. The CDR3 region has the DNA TGTGCCAGCAGCCGGACAGGGGCAAACACTGAAGCTTTCTTT.

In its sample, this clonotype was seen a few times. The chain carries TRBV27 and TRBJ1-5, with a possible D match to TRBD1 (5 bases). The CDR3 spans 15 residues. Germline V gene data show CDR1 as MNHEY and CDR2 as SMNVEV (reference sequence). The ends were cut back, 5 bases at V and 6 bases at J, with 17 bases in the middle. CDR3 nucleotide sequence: TGTGCCAGCAGTCCGGGTAGGTTGGGGCTTCAGCCCCAGCATTTT. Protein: CASSPGRLGLQPQHF.

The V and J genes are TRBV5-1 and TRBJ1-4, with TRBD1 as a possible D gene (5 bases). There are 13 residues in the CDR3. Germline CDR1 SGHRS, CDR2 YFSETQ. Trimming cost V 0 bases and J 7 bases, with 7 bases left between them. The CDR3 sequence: CASSLERGEKLFF. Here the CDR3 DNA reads TGCGCCAGCAGCTTGGAAAGGGGTGAAAAACTGTTTTTT.

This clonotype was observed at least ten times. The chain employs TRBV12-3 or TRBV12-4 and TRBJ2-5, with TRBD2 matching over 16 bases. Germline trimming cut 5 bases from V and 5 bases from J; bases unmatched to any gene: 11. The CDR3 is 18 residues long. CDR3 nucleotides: TGTGCCAGCAGTCCCTCATCCGGGACTAGCGGGGGGGAGGAGACCCAGTACTTC. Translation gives CASSPSSGTSGGEETQYF.

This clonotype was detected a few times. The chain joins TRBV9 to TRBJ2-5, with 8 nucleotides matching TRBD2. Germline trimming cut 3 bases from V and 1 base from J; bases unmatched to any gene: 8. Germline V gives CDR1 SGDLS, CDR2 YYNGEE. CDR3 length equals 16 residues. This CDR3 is CASSGDGGGPQETQYF. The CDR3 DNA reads TGTGCCAGCAGCGGAGACGGGGGGGGCCCCCAAGAGACCCAGTACTTC.

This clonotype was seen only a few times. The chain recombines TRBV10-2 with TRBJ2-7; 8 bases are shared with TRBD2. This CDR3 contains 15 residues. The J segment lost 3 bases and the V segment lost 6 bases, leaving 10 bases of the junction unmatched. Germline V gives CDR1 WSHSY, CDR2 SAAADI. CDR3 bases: TGCGCCAGCAGCAAATTGACGGGACTAGACTACGAGCAGTACGTC. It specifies CASSKLTGLDYEQYV.

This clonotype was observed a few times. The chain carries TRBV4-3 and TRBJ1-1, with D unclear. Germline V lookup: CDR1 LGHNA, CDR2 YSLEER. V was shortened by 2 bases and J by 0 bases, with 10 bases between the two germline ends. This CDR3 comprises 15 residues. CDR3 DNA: TGCGCCAGCAGCCAATGGAGTGGGTTGAACACTGAAGCTTTCTTT. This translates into CASSQWSGLNTEAFF.

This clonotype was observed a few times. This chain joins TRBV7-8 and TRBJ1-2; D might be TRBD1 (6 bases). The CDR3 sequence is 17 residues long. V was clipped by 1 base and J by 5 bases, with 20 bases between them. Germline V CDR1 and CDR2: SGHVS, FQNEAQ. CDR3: CASSLERWDNRRYGYTF. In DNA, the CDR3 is TGTGCCAGCAGCTTAGAAAGATGGGACAACCGAAGATATGGCTACACCTTC.

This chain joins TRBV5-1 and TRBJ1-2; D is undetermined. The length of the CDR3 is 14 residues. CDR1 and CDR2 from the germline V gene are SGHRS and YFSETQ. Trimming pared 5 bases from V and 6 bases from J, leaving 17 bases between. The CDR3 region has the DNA TGCGCCAGCAGTCAGGCGGGCCAAAGACATGGCTACACCTTC. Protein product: CASSQAGQRHGYTF.

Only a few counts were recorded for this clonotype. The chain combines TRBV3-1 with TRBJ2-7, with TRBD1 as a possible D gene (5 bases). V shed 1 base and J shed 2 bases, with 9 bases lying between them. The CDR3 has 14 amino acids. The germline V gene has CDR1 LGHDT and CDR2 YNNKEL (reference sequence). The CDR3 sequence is CASSQAGSPYEQYF. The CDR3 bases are TGTGCCAGCAGCCAAGCAGGGTCCCCCTACGAGCAGTACTTC.

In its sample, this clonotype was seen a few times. CDR3 amino acids: CASSPLSNNAPFF. DNA for the CDR3: TGTGCCAGCAGCCCCTTAAGTAACAACGCGCCGTTCTTC. The chain employs TRBV3-1 and TRBJ2-1; no clear D. Germline V lookup: CDR1 LGHDT, CDR2 YNNKEL (reference sequence). V lost 4 bases to trimming and J lost 15 bases, with 19 bases between them. CDR3 length: 13 amino acids.

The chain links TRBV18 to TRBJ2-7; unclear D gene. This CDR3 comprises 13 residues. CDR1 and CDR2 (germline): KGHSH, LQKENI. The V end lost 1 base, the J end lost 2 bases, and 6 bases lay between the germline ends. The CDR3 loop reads CASSPQDTYEQYV. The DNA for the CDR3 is TGTGCCAGCTCACCACAGGATACCTACGAGCAGTACGTC.

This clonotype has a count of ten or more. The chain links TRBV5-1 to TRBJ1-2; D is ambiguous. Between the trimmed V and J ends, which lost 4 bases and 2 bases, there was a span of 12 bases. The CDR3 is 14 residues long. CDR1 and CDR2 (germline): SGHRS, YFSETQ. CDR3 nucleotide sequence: TGCGCCAGCAGCGAGGAAGTGGAGAACTATGGCTACACCTTC. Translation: CASSEEVENYGYTF.

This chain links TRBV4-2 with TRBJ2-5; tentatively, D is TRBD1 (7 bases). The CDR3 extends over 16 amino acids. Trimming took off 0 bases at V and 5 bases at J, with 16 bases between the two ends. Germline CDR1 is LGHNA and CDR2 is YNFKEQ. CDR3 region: CASSQDGTPGGETQYF. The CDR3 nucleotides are TGTGCCAGCAGCCAAGACGGGACCCCAGGGGGGGAGACCCAGTACTTC.

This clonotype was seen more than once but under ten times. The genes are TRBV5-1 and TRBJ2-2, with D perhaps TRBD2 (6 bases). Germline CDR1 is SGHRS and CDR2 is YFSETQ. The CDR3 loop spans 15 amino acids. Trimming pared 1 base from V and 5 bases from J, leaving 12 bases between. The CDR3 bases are TGCGCCAGCAGCTTGACCCCCAGCGGGACCGGGGAGCTGTTTTTT. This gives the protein CASSLTPSGTGELFF.

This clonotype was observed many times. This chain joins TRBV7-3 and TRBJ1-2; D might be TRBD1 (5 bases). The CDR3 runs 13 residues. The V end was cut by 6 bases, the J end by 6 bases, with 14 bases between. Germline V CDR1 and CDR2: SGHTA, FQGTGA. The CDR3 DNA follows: TGTGCCAGCAGTTTCCGGGGCGGGAATGGCTACACCTTC. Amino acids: CASSFRGGNGYTF.